This T cell receptor beta chain stems from a study of blood T cell repertoires in COVID-19. Study details: There were acute and convalescent COVID-19 samples, and they came from the United States, Italy and Spain. T cells, B-cell-depleted T cells, or PBMCs provided the cDNA or gDNA that served as material.

In the original analysis: It was from reference gene primer amplification that nucleated cell counts were estimated. Clones were sequenced by immunoSEQ multiplex PCR, and TCRdb holds only the in-frame ones, with some missing. The V and J calls and the clone size are those of that table, but D and trimming were determined from the DNA. The sample lists about 250,000 clones; 65% to 90% were seen once. CDR3 length: 17 residues. V was clipped by 6 bases and J by 0 bases; unmatched bases: 6. Germline values: CDR1 MRHNA, CDR2 SNTAGT. The rearrangement joins TRBV6-4 to TRBJ2-6; 9 positions match TRBD1. The sequence was obtained from a woman older than 75 with active or convalescent COVID-19. The sequenced material came from peripheral blood. CDR3 DNA: TGTGCCAGCAGCGGACAGGGGCTAAGCTCTGGGGCCAACGTCCTGACTTTC. Protein: CASSGQGLSSGANVLTF.